This entry lists 23 T cell receptor beta chains sequenced from one sample in a study of shared clonotypes between healthy human individuals. Repertoires were generated with immunoSEQ multiplex PCR, while TCRdb's copy carries only in-frame clones and drops some. Of fewer than 600,000 clones in the sample, roughly 72% were seen once. Sequencing input: PBMCs. The receptor set was obtained from a woman aged 40 to 50 in good health. Some clones in this sample may be carry-over from other donors' samples.

The CDR3 here is CASSQGQNQVIQYF. The CDR3 coding sequence is TGCGCCAGCAGCCAGGGGCAGAACCAGGTCATTCAGTACTTC. The chain uses TRBV4-3 and TRBJ2-4; a weak D match, TRBD1 (5 bases). The germline CDR1 and CDR2 sequences are LGHNA and YSLEER. V shed 3 bases and J shed 9 bases, with 15 bases lying between them. CDR3 length equals 14 residues.

To note about this clone: The likely explanation is a read error, given a far larger clone one base away. The chain combines TRBV6-4 with TRBJ2-1; 12 nucleotides agree with TRBD1. From germline, CDR1 is MRHNA and CDR2 SNTAGT. V gave up 2 bases and J gave up 8 bases; unmatched junction bases: 1. This CDR3 contains 14 residues. The CDR3, as DNA: TGTGCCAGCAGTGACGGGACAGGGGGCGATGAGCAGTTCTTC. Translated: CASSDGTGGDEQFF.

This clone was counted at least ten times. The rearrangement links TRBV28 to TRBJ2-1; the D is unclear. The CDR3 spans 10 residues. The germline gives CDR1 MDHEN, CDR2 SYDVKM. V lost 3 bases and J 7 bases, leaving 1 base between the germline ends. CDR3 coding DNA: TGTGCCAGCAGTTTTAATGAGCAGTTCTTC. Protein product: CASSFNEQFF.

The chain is built from TRBV29-1 and TRBJ1-5; 8 nucleotides match TRBD1. The germline V gene has CDR1 SQVTM and CDR2 ANQGSEA. The J segment lost 7 bases and the V segment lost 2 bases, leaving 4 bases of the junction unmatched. The CDR3 totals 13 residues. The CDR3 region is CSVEQGAGQPQHF. CDR3 DNA: TGCAGCGTTGAACAGGGGGCCGGGCAGCCCCAGCATTTT.

About this clone itself: Just one base apart from a much larger clone, this may be a read error. The chain links TRBV30 to TRBJ1-3; D is undetermined. V was trimmed by 3 bases and J by 0 bases, leaving 12 bases between them. Germline V gives CDR1 GTSNPN, CDR2 SVGIG (reference sequence). This CDR3 has 15 amino acids. The CDR3 spells CAWREHWGSGNTIYF. In DNA, the CDR3 is TGTGCCTGGAGGGAGCATTGGGGCTCTGGAAACACCATATATTTT.

Many counts were recorded for this clone. The J gene is TRBJ2-3, the V gene TRBV20-1; no firm D call. There are 11 residues in the CDR3. Germline V gives CDR1 DFQATT, CDR2 SNEGSKA (reference sequence). The CDR3: CSIRRTDTQYF. The CDR3 nucleotides read TGCAGCATCCGACGCACAGATACGCAGTATTTT.

This clone was seen a handful of times. The chain joins TRBV7-3 to TRBJ2-3; D not certain. V was cut by 1 base and J by 2 bases, with 7 bases left in between. The CDR3 is 14 amino acids. Germline CDR1 is SGHTA and CDR2 is FQGTGA. Here the CDR3 DNA reads TGTGCCAGCAGCTTAAACGGTAACACAGATACGCAGTATTTT. The encoded protein is CASSLNGNTDTQYF. The variable domain in full, with the rest retrieved from reference TRBV7-3 and TRBJ2-3, is GAGVSQTPSNKVTEKGKYVELRCDPISGHTALYWYRQSLGQGPEFLIYFQGTGAADDSGLPNDRFFAVRPEGSVSTLKIQRTERGDSAVYLCASSLNGNTDTQYFGPGTRLTVL.

This chain links TRBV5-1 with TRBJ2-1, with a weak D call TRBD1 (6 bases). Germline V gene lookup returns CDR1 SGHRS and CDR2 YFSETQ. V lost 3 bases, J lost 9 bases, and 13 bases lay in between. This CDR3 contains 13 residues. The CDR3: CASSWDKGVEQFF. The CDR3 DNA reads TGCGCCAGCAGCTGGGACAAAGGTGTTGAGCAGTTCTTC.

The genes are TRBV11-2 and TRBJ2-7, with a tentative D call TRBD2 (6 bases). V lost 1 base to trimming and J lost 12 bases, with 16 bases between them. Per germline, CDR1 SGHAT and CDR2 FQNNGV. The CDR3 is 13 amino acids. DNA for the CDR3: TGTGCCAGCAGCTTAGCGAGCGTCGGGGGACCGTACTTC. The encoded protein is CASSLASVGGPYF. Together with reference TRBV11-2 and TRBJ2-7, the CDR3 gives the full variable domain: EAGVAQSPRYKIIEKRQSVAFWCNPISGHATLYWYQQILGQGPKLLIQFQNNGVVDDSQLPKDRFSAERLKGVDSTLKIQPAKLEDSAVYLCASSLASVGGPYFGPGTRLTVT.

The chain employs TRBV5-8 and TRBJ2-6; D might be TRBD2 (5 bases). The CDR3 loop spans 15 amino acids. Germline V gene lookup returns CDR1 SGHTS and CDR2 YDEGEE. V was shortened by 4 bases and J by 0 bases, with 8 bases between the two germline ends. CDR3 loop: CASSAGFSGANVLTF. Here the CDR3 DNA reads TGTGCCAGCAGCGCGGGCTTCTCTGGGGCCAACGTCCTGACTTTC.

The count of this clone is one. The rearrangement joins TRBV7-2 to TRBJ2-7; D is perhaps TRBD2 (6 bases). Germline V CDR1 and CDR2: SGHTA, FQGNSA. The CDR3 has 13 amino acids. V gave up 1 base and J gave up 3 bases, with 7 bases separating them. CDR3 region: CASSLGGIYEQYF. The CDR3 DNA is TGTGCCAGCAGCTTAGGCGGGATCTACGAGCAGTACTTC.

The chain combines TRBV27 with TRBJ1-1, with TRBD1 matching 12 bases. Trimming at V came to 8 bases and at J to 4 bases, leaving 14 bases not matched to a gene. Germline CDR1 MNHEY, CDR2 SMNVEV (reference sequence). The CDR3 consists of 17 residues. For the CDR3, the DNA is TGTGCCAGCCAACCTAGGGGACAGGGGGCGCGCGGCACTGAAGCTTTCTTT. Amino acid sequence: CASQPRGQGARGTEAFF.

The chain uses TRBV6-5 and TRBJ2-1; 11 nucleotides align to TRBD2. J gave up 2 bases and V 5 bases, and 2 bases lay outside the gene matches. This CDR3 has 15 amino acids. CDR1 and CDR2 (germline): MNHEY, SVGAGI. The CDR3, as DNA: TGTGCCAGCAGTCTAGCGGGAGGCGCCTACAATGAGCAGTTCTTC. Its protein product is CASSLAGGAYNEQFF.

This clone is a singleton in its sample. A far larger clone is one nucleotide away, so this likely arose from a read error. The genes are TRBV18 and TRBJ1-2, with 8 bases lining up with TRBD1. The CDR3 contains 14 residues. The V and J ends lost 1 base and 8 bases, in that order; junction bases with no gene match: 6. Looked up from germline, CDR1 is KGHSH and CDR2 is LQKENI. This chain's CDR3 is CASSPQDRVEGYTF. The CDR3 DNA is TGTGCCAGCTCACCACAGGACAGGGTAGAGGGCTACACCTTC.

This chain uses TRBV5-1 with TRBJ2-7; no definite D call. Germline V gene lookup returns CDR1 SGHRS and CDR2 YFSETQ. The CDR3 has 14 residues. Trimming left V 0 bases short and J 5 bases short, with 12 bases between. The CDR3 spells CASSLALVGNEQYF. The CDR3 region has the DNA TGCGCCAGCAGCTTGGCGCTAGTTGGTAACGAGCAGTACTTC.

J is TRBJ1-2 and V is TRBV7-2; D is uncertain. The germline V gene has CDR1 SGHTA and CDR2 FQGNSA. Trimming left V 1 base short and J 8 bases short, with 11 bases between. The CDR3 loop spans 13 amino acids. The CDR3 sequence: CASSLDPGLGYTF. DNA for the CDR3: TGTGCCAGCAGCTTAGATCCGGGATTAGGCTACACCTTC.

J is TRBJ2-5 and V is TRBV19; D tentatively reads TRBD1 or TRBD2 (5 bases each). V was pared by 3 bases and J by 4 bases, with 15 bases between. This CDR3 is built from 15 residues. CDR1 LNHDA and CDR2 SQIVND come from the germline V gene (reference sequence). DNA of the CDR3: TGTGCCAGTAGTATCCCCTCCCGGGACCGAGAGACCCAGTACTTC. Protein sequence: CASSIPSRDRETQYF.

The chain combines TRBV11-3 with TRBJ2-1; TRBD1 might be the D (7 bases). CDR1 and CDR2 from the germline V gene are SGHNT and YENEEA. There are 18 residues in the CDR3. V was trimmed by 2 bases and J by 0 bases, leaving 17 bases between them. CDR3 in amino acids: CASSLRQGGGSSYNEQFF. CDR3 nucleotides: TGTGCCAGCAGCTTAAGACAGGGTGGGGGGAGCTCCTACAATGAGCAGTTCTTC.

The rearrangement uses TRBV7-2 and TRBJ2-2; the D gene is possibly TRBD2 (6 bases). The CDR3 totals 14 residues. V was trimmed by 6 bases and J by 4 bases, leaving 12 bases between them. Germline values: CDR1 SGHTA, CDR2 FQGNSA. The CDR3 loop is CASRDGTSTGELFF. CDR3 nucleotides: TGTGCCAGCAGGGACGGGACTTCCACCGGGGAGCTGTTTTTT.

This clone was observed at least ten times. The chain carries TRBV4-2 and TRBJ2-2, with 9 bases lining up with TRBD2. Trimming at V came to 3 bases and at J to 1 base, leaving 9 bases not matched to a gene. CDR1 is LGHNA and CDR2 is YNFKEQ in the germline V gene. This CDR3 is 18 amino acids long. CDR3 sequence reads: CASSQGSGLALNTGELFF. CDR3 coding DNA: TGTGCCAGCAGCCAGGGGTCGGGACTAGCTTTGAACACCGGGGAGCTGTTTTTT.

The chain employs TRBV18 and TRBJ1-1, with D perhaps matching TRBD1 (6 bases). V lost 3 bases, J lost 6 bases, and 8 bases lay in between. Germline CDR1 KGHSH, CDR2 LQKENI. The CDR3 contains 12 residues. CDR3 loop: CASSPGASEAFF. The CDR3 nucleotides read TGTGCCAGCTCACCGGGGGCCTCTGAAGCTTTCTTT.

The chain recombines TRBV2 with TRBJ2-7, with D possibly matching TRBD1 (5 bases). CDR3 length equals 11 residues. V was cut by 4 bases and J by 6 bases, with 7 bases left in between. CDR1 is SNHLY and CDR2 is FYNNEI in the germline V gene. Here the CDR3 DNA reads TGTGCCAGCAGTGTAAGGGGCGAGCAGTACTTC. Translated: CASSVRGEQYF.

The V and J genes are TRBV25-1 and TRBJ1-1, with a weak D call TRBD1 (6 bases). The length of the CDR3 is 13 residues. The germline V gene has CDR1 MGHDK and CDR2 SYGVNS. V lost 5 bases, J lost 12 bases, and 19 bases lay in between. This CDR3 is CASSHSDRTTTFF. Here the CDR3 DNA reads TGTGCCAGCAGTCACTCTGACAGGACGACAACTTTCTTT.